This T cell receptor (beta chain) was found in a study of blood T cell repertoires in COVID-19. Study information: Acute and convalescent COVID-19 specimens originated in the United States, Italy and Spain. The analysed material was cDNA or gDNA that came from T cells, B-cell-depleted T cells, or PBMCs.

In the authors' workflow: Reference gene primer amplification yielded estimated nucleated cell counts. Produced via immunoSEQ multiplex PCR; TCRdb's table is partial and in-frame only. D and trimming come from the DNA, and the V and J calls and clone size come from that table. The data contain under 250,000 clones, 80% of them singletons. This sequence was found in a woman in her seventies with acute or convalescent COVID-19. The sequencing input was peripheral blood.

The CDR3, as DNA: TGTGCCAGCAGCCGGAGACAGGTGGCCTATGGCTACACCTTC. Translation: CASSRRQVAYGYTF. V usage is TRBV5-6 and J usage is TRBJ1-2, with TRBD1 as a possible D gene (6 bases). The CDR3 runs 14 residues. Germline values: CDR1 SGHDT, CDR2 YYEEEE. Deletions cut 4 bases from V and 4 bases from J, with 14 bases between.